The clone carrying this T cell receptor (beta chain) was seen a few times. This entry is derived from a study of long-term antiretroviral therapy in people with HIV. The CDR3 length is 16 residues. The germline CDR1 and CDR2 sequences are SGHRS and YFSETQ. J gave up 0 bases and V 4 bases, and 9 bases lay outside the gene matches. Samples were assayed with immunoSEQ v3.0 at survey level. Per-sample targets for sequencing were about 35,000-55,000 T-cell genomes. Data came from immunoSEQ multiplex PCR; TCRdb stores just in-frame clones and leaves some out. Of 9,500 to 15,000 clones in the sample, 82% were seen once.

The chain is built from TRBV5-1 and TRBJ2-7; TRBD1 matches 8 bases. This clonotype was obtained from a man in his forties or fifties with HIV. Sequences were derived from unsorted PBMCs, sampled roughly 7.9 years after starting antiretroviral therapy. The CDR3 DNA is TGCGCCAGCAGCACCGACAGGGGCTTTAACTCCTACGAGCAGTACTTC. This sequence encodes CASSTDRGFNSYEQYF.